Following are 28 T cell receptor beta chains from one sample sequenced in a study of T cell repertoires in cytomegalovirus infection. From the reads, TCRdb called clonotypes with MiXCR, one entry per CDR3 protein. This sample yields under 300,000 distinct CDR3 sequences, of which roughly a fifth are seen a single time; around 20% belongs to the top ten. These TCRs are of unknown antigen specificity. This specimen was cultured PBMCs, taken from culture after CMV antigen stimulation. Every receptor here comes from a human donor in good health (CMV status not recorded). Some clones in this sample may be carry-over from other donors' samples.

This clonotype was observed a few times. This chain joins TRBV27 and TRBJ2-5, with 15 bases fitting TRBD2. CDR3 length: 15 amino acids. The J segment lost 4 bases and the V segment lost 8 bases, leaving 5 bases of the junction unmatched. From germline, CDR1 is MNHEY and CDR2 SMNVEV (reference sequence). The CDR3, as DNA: TGTGCCAGCGGACTAGCGGGAGGGGATGGAGAGACCCAGTACTTC. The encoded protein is CASGLAGGDGETQYF.

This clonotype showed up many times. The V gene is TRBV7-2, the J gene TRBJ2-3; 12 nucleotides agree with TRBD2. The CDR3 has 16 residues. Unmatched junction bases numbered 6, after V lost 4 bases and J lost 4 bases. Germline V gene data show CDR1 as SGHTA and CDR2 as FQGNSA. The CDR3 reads CASSSRTSGTPDTQYF. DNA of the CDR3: TGTGCCAGCAGCTCCCGGACTAGCGGGACCCCAGATACGCAGTATTTT.

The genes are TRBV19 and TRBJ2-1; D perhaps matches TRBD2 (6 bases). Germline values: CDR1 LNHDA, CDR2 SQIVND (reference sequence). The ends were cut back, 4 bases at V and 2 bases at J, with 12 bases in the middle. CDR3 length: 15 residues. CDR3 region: CASSKLSGPYNEQFF. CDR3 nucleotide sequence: TGTGCCAGTAGTAAACTCAGCGGGCCCTACAATGAGCAGTTCTTC.

The CDR3 bases are TGTGCCAGCAGCTTAAAGTGGCGGGAGCGTTTGGAGACCCAGTACTTC. Protein sequence: CASSLKWRERLETQYF. The chain couples TRBV11-2 to TRBJ2-5, with 7 bases identical to TRBD2. V lost 2 bases and J lost 5; bases outside the gene matches: 11. Per the germline V gene, CDR1 is SGHAT and CDR2 is FQNNGV. There are 16 residues in the CDR3. Using reference TRBV11-2 and TRBJ2-5 for the parts outside the CDR3, the full variable domain is EAGVAQSPRYKIIEKRQSVAFWCNPISGHATLYWYQQILGQGPKLLIQFQNNGVVDDSQLPKDRFSAERLKGVDSTLKIQPAKLEDSAVYLCASSLKWRERLETQYFGPGTRLLVL.

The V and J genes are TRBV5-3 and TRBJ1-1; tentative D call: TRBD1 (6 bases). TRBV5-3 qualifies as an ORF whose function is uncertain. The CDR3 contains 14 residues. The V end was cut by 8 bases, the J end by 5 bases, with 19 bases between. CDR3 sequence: CASTLRGAGTEAFF. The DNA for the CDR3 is TGTGCCAGCACCCTCCGGGGGGCAGGGACTGAAGCTTTCTTT.

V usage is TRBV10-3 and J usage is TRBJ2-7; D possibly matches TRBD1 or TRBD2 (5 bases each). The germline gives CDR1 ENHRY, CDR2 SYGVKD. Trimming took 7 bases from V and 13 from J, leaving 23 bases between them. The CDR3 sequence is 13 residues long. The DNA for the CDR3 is TGTGCCATCACCGGGACCCCTAAAGGGGAGCTATACGTC. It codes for CAITGTPKGELYV.

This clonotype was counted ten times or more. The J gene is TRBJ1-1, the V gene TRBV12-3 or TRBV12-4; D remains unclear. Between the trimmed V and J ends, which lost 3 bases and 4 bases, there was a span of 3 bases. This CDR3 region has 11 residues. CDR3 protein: CASSFVTEAFF. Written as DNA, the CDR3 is TGTGCCAGCAGTTTCGTCACTGAAGCTTTCTTT.

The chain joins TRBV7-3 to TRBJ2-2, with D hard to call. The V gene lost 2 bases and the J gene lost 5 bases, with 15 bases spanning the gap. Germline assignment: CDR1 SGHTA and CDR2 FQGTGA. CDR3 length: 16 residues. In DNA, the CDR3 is TGTGCCAGCAGCTTACAAAAGGTCCCCACGACCGGGGAGCTGTTTTTT. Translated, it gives CASSLQKVPTTGELFF.

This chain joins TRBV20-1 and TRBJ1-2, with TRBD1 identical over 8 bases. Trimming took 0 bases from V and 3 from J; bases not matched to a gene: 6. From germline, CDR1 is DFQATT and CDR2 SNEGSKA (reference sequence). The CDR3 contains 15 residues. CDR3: CSARDPWTGHYGYTF. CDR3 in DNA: TGCAGTGCTAGAGACCCCTGGACAGGGCACTATGGCTACACCTTC.

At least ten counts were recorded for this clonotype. The CDR3 DNA sequence: TGTGCCAGCAGCCAGGGGAGGGGGCGGGGTTCCTACGAGCAGTACGTC. This sequence encodes CASSQGRGRGSYEQYV. The chain combines TRBV11-2 with TRBJ2-7; D is possibly TRBD1 or TRBD2 (7 bases each). The V end lost 5 bases, the J end lost 1 base, and 18 bases lay between the germline ends. The CDR3 runs 16 residues. From germline, CDR1 is SGHAT and CDR2 FQNNGV.

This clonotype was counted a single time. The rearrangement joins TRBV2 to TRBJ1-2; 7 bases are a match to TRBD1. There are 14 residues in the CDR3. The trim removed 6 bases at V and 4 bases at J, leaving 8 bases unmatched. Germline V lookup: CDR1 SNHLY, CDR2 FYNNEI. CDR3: CASRTGQAVYGYTF. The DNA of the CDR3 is TGTGCCAGCAGGACCGGACAGGCGGTCTATGGCTACACCTTC.

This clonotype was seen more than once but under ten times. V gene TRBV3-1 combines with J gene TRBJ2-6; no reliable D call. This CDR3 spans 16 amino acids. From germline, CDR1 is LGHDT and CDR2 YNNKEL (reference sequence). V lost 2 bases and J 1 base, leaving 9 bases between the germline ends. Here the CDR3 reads CASSQWASSGANVLTF. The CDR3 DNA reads TGTGCCAGCAGCCAATGGGCCTCTTCTGGGGCCAACGTCCTGACTTTC.

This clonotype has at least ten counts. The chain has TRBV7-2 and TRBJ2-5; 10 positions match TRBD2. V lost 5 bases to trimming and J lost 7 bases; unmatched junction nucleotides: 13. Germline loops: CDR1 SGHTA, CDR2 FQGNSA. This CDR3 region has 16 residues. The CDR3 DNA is TGTGCCAGCAGCCTCCGTTTACTAGCGGGGAACGGGACCCAGTACTTC. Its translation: CASSLRLLAGNGTQYF.

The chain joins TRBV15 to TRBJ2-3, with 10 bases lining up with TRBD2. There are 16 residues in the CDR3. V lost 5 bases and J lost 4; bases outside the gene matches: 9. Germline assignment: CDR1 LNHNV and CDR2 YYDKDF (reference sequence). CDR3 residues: CATSRRTSGTADTQYF. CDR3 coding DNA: TGTGCCACCAGCCGAAGAACTAGCGGGACGGCAGATACGCAGTATTTT.

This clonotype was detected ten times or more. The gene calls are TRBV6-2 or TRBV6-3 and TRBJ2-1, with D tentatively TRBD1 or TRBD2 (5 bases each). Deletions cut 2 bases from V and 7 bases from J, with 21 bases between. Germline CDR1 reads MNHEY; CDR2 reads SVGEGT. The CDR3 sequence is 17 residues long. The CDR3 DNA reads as TGTGCCAGCAGTTACCCTCGCCGGGACCCTTACCGGAATGAGCAGTTCTTC. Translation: CASSYPRRDPYRNEQFF.

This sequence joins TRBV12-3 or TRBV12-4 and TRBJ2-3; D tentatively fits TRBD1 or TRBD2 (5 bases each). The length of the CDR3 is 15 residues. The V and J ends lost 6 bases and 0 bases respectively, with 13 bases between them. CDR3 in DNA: TGTGCCAGCAGGGCCCGGGACCCAAGCACAGATACGCAGTATTTT. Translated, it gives CASRARDPSTDTQYF.

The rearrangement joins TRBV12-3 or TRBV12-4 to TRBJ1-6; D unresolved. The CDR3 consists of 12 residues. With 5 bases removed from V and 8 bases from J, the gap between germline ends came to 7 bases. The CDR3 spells CASSRWDSPLHF. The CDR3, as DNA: TGTGCCAGCAGTCGCTGGGATTCACCCCTCCACTTT.

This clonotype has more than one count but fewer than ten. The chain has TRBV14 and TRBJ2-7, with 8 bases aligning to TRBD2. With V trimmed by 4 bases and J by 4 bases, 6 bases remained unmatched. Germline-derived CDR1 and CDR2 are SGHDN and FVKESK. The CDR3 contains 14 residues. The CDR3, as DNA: TGTGCCAGCAGCCCGGGACTAGATGGGTACGAGCAGTACTTC. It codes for CASSPGLDGYEQYF.

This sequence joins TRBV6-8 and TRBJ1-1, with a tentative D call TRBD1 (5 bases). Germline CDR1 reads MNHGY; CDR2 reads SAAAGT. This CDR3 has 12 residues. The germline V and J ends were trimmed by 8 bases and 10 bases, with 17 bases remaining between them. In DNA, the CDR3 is TGTGCCAGCGGGGGAGGGAACTCAAGAGCTTTCTTT. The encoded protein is CASGGGNSRAFF.

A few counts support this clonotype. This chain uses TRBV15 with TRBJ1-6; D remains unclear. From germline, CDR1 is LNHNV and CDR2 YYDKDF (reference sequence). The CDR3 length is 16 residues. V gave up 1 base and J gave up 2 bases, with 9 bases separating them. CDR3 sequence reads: CATSRVGLPYNSPLHF. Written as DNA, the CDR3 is TGTGCCACCAGCAGAGTTGGGTTGCCCTATAATTCACCCCTCCACTTT.

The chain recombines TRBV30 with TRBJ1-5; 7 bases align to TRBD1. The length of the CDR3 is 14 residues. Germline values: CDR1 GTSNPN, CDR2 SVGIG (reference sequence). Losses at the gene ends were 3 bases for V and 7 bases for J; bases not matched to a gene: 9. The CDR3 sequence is CAWSDTGVEQPQHF. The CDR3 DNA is TGTGCCTGGAGCGACACAGGGGTGGAGCAGCCCCAGCATTTT.

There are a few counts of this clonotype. The CDR3 DNA is TGTGCCAGCAGCTCCCTGGGGAGGGGGCAGTTTGAAAAACTGTTTTTT. Its translation: CASSSLGRGQFEKLFF. The chain uses TRBV7-8 and TRBJ1-4, with TRBD1 matching over 7 bases. Per the germline V gene, CDR1 is SGHVS and CDR2 is FQNEAQ. The CDR3 has 16 residues. The V and J ends lost 4 bases and 7 bases, in that order; junction bases with no gene match: 12.

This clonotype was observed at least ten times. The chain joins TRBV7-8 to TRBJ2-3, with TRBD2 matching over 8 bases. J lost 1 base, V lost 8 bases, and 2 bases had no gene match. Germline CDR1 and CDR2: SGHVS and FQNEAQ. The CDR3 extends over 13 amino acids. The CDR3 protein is CASSGGGTDTQYF. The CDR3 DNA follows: TGTGCCAGCTCGGGGGGGGGCACAGATACGCAGTATTTT. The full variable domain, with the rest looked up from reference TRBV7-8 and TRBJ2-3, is GAGVSQSPRYKVAKRGQDVALRCDPISGHVSLFWYQQALGQGPEFLTYFQNEAQLDKSGLPSDRFFAERPEGSVSTLKIQRTQQEDSAVYLCASSGGGTDTQYFGPGTRLTVL.

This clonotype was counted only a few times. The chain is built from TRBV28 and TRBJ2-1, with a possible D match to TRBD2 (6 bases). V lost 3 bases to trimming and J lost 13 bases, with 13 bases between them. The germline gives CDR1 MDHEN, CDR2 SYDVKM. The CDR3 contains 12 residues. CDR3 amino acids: CASSLGWGTQFF. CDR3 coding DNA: TGTGCCAGCAGTTTGGGTTGGGGGACTCAGTTCTTC.

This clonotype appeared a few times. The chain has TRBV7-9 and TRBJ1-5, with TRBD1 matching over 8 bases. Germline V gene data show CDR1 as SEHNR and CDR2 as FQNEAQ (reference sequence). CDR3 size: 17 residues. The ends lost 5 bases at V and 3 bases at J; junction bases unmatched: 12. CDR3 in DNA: TGTGCCAGCAGCCCCGGAACCGGGACAGGAAACAATCAGCCCCAGCATTTT. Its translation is CASSPGTGTGNNQPQHF.

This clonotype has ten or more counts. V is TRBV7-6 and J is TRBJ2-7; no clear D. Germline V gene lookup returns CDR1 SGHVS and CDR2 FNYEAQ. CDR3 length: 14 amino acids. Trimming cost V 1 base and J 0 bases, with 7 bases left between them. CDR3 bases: TGTGCCAGCAGCTTAGTTGACAACTCCTACGAGCAGTACTTC. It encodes CASSLVDNSYEQYF. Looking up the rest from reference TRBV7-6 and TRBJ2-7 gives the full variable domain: GAGVSQSPRYKVTKRGQDVALRCDPISGHVSLYWYRQALGQGPEFLTYFNYEAQQDKSGLPNDRFSAERPEGSISTLTIQRTEQRDSAMYRCASSLVDNSYEQYFGPGTRLTVT.

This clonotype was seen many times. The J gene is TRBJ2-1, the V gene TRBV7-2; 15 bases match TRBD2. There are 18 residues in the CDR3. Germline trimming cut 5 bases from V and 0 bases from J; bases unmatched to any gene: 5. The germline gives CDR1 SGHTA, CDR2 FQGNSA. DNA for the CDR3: TGTGCCAGCAGCCTGAGGACTAGCGGGAGGGGCTCCTACAATGAGCAGTTCTTC. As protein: CASSLRTSGRGSYNEQFF.

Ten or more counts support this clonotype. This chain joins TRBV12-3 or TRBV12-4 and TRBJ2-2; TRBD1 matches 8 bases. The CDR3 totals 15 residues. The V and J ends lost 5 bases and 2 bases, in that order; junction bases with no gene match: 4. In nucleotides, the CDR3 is TGTGCCAGCAGTAGACAGGGGCTAAACACCGGGGAGCTGTTTTTT. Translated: CASSRQGLNTGELFF.